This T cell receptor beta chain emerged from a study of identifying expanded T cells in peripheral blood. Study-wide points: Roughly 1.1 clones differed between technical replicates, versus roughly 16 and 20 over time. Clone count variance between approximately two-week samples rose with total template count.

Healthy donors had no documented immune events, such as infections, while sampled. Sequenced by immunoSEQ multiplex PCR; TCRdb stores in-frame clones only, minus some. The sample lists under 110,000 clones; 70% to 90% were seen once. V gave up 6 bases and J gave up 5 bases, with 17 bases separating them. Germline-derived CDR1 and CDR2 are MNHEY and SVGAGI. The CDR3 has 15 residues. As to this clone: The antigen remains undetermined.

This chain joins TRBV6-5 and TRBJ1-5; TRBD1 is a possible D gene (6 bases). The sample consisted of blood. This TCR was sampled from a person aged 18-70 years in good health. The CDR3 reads CASRQIQGAHQPQHF. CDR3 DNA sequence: TGTGCCAGCAGGCAGATACAGGGTGCGCATCAGCCCCAGCATTTT.